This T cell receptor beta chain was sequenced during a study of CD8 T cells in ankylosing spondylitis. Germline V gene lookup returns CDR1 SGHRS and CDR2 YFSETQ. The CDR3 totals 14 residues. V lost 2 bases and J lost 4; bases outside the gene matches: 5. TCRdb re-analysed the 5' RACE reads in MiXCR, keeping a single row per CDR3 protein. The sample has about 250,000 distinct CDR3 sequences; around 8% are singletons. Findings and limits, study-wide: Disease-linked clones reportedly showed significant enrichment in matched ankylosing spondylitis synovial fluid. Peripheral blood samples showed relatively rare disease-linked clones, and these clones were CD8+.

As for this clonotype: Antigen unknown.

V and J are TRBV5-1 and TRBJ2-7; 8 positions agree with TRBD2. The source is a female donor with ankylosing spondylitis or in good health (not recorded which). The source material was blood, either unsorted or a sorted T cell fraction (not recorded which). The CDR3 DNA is TGCGCCAGCAGCTTTGGACTAGCTATTTACGAGCAGTACTTC. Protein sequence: CASSFGLAIYEQYF.